Below are 2 T cell receptor beta chains sequenced from a single sample in a study of T cell clones after liver transplantation. Clones were read by immunoSEQ multiplex PCR, and TCRdb kept only the in-frame ones, dropping some. Of more than 95,000 clones listed, about 81% are singletons. This specimen was CD4+ T cells from blood, taken before liver transplant. These receptors were collected from a human donor who received a liver transplant.

This clone has a single count. V gene TRBV2 combines with J gene TRBJ1-3; 7 bases are a match to TRBD1. This CDR3 contains 14 residues. The V segment lost 10 bases and the J segment 3 bases; nucleotides outside the gene matches: 9. CDR1 and CDR2 (germline): SNHLY, FYNNEI. The CDR3 DNA sequence: TGTGCCACCGTCCTGAACAGGGGTGGAAACACCATATATTTT. Its protein is CATVLNRGGNTIYF.

This clone was recorded only once. The chain employs TRBV6-5 and TRBJ1-2; a weak D match, TRBD1 (6 bases). V lost 0 bases, J lost 7 bases, and 6 bases lay in between. This CDR3 spans 12 amino acids. The germline CDR1 and CDR2 sequences are MNHEY and SVGAGI. CDR3 coding DNA: TGTGCCAGCAGTTACTCGACAGGTGGCTACACCTTC. Its protein product is CASSYSTGGYTF.